This entry lists 3 T cell receptor beta chains sequenced from one sample in a study of blood T cell repertoires in COVID-19. Using immunoSEQ multiplex PCR, the repertoire was profiled, and TCRdb retains in-frame clones only, with some absent. The sample has about 70,000 clones; roughly 77% are singletons. Specimen: peripheral blood. These receptor sequences come from a woman in her 70s with acute or convalescent COVID-19.

This clone has a handful of counts. The chain recombines TRBV25-1 with TRBJ1-1; possible D gene TRBD1, 5 bases. Germline V gives CDR1 MGHDK, CDR2 SYGVNS. The CDR3 loop spans 12 amino acids. The V end was cut by 6 bases, the J end by 11 bases, with 16 bases between. For the CDR3, the DNA is TGTGCCAGCAGAGCGGGACGGCGAGTGGCTTTCTTT. Its protein is CASRAGRRVAFF.

The chain uses TRBV6-5 and TRBJ2-1; possible D gene TRBD1, 5 bases. This CDR3 is built from 13 residues. Germline V CDR1 and CDR2: MNHEY, SVGAGI. The V gene lost 4 bases and the J gene lost 7 bases, with 11 bases spanning the gap. DNA of the CDR3: TGTGCCAGCAGTTGGGGCCTGGGGAATGAGCAGTTCTTC. It yields the protein CASSWGLGNEQFF.

V and J are TRBV27 and TRBJ1-5; perhaps TRBD1 as D (6 bases). This CDR3 is built from 14 residues. V dropped 1 base and J dropped 7 bases, with 11 bases sitting between them. Germline assignment: CDR1 MNHEY and CDR2 SMNVEV (reference sequence). The CDR3 sequence: CASSLLGGMQPQHF. DNA for the CDR3: TGTGCCAGCAGTTTATTAGGGGGAATGCAGCCCCAGCATTTT.